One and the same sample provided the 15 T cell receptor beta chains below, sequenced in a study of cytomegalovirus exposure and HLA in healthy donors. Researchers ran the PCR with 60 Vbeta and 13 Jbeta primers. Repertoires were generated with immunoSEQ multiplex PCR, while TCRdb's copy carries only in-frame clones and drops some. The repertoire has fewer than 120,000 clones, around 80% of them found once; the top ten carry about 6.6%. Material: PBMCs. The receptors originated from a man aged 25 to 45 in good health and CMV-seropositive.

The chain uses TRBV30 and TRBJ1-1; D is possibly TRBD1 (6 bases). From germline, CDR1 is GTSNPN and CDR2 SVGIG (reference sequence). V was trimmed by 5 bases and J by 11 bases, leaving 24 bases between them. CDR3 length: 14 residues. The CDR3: CAWDGEQGLSGAFF. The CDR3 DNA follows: TGTGCCTGGGATGGGGAGCAGGGGCTTTCGGGGGCTTTCTTT.

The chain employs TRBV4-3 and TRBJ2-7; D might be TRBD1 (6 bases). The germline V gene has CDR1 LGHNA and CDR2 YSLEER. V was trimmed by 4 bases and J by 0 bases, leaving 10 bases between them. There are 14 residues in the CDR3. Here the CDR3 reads CASSLKDSSYEQYF. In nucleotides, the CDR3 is TGCGCCAGCAGCCTCAAGGACAGCTCCTACGAGCAGTACTTC.

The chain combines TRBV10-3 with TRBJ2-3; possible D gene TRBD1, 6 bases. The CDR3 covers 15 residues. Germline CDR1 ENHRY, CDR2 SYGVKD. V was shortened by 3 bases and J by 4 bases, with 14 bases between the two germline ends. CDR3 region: CAISDEQGFADTQYF. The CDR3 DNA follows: TGTGCCATCAGTGACGAACAGGGATTTGCAGATACGCAGTATTTT.

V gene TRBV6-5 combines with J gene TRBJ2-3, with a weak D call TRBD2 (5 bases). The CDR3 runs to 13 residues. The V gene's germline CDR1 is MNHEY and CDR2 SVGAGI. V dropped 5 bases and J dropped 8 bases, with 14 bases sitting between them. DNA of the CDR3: TGTGCCAGCAGTAGGACTGCCGTTAGTACGCAGTATTTT. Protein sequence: CASSRTAVSTQYF.

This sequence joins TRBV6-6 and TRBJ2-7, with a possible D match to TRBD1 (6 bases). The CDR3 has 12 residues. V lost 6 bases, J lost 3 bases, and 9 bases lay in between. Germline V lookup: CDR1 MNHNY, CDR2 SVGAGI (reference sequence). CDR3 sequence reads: CASRGRGYEQYF. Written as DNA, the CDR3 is TGTGCCAGCAGGGGCAGGGGCTACGAGCAGTACTTC.

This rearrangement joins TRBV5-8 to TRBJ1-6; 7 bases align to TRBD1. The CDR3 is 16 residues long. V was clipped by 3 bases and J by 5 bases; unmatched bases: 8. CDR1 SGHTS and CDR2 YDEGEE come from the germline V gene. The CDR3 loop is CASSSEQGFDNSPLHF. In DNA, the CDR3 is TGTGCCAGCAGCTCCGAACAGGGGTTTGATAATTCACCCCTCCACTTT.

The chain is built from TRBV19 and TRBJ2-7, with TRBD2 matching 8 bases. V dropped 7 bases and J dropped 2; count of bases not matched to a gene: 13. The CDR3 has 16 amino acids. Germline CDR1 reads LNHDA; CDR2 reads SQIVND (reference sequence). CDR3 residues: CASTPRSGGLAYEQYF. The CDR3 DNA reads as TGTGCCAGTACCCCCCGCTCGGGGGGGTTAGCCTACGAGCAGTACTTC.

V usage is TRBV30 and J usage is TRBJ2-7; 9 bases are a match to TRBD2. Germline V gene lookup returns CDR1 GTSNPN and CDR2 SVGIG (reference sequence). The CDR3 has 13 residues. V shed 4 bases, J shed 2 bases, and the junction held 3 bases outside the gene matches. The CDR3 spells CAWTAGGPYEQYF. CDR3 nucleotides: TGTGCCTGGACAGCGGGGGGCCCCTACGAGCAGTACTTC.

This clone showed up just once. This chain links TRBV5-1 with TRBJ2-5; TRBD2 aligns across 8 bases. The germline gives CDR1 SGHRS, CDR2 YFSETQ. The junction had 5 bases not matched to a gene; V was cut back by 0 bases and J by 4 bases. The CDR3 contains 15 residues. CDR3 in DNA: TGCGCCAGCAGCTTGGTGAGGCTAGCGGGAGAGACCCAGTACTTC. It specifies CASSLVRLAGETQYF.

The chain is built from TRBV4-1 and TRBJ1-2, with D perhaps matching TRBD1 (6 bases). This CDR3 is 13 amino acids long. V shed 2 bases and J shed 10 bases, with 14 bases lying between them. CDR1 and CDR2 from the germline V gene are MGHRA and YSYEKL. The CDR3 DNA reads TGCGCCAGCAGCCAACCCGGACAGTCAGCCTACACCTTC. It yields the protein CASSQPGQSAYTF.

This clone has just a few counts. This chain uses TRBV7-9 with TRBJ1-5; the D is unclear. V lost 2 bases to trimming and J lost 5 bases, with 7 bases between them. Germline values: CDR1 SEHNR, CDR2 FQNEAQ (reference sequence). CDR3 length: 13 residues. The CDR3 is CASSLNSYQPQHF. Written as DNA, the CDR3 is TGTGCCAGCAGCTTAAACAGTTATCAGCCCCAGCATTTT.

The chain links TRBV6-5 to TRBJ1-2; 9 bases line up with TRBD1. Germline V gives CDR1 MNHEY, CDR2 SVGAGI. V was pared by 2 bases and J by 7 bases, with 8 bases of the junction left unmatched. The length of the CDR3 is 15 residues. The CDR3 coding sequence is TGTGCCAGCAGTTACGGGACAGGGATCCACTCTGGCTACACCTTC. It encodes CASSYGTGIHSGYTF.

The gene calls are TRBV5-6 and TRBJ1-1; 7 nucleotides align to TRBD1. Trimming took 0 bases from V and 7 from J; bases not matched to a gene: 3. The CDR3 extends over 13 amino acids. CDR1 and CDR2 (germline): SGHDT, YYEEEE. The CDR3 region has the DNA TGTGCCAGCAGCTTGGGACAGGGAGGTGAAGCTTTCTTT. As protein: CASSLGQGGEAFF.

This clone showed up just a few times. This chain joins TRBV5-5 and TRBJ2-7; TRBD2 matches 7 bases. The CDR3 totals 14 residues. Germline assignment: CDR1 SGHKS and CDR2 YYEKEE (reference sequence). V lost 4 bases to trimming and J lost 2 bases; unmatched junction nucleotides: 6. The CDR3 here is CASSREAGTYEQYF. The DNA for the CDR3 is TGTGCCAGCAGCCGAGAAGCGGGGACCTACGAGCAGTACTTC.

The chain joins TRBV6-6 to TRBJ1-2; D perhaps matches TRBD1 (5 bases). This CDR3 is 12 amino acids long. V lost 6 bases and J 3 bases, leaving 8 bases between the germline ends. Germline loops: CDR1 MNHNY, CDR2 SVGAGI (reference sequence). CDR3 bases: TGTGCCAGCAGGCAGGGTGACTATGGCTACACCTTC. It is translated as CASRQGDYGYTF.